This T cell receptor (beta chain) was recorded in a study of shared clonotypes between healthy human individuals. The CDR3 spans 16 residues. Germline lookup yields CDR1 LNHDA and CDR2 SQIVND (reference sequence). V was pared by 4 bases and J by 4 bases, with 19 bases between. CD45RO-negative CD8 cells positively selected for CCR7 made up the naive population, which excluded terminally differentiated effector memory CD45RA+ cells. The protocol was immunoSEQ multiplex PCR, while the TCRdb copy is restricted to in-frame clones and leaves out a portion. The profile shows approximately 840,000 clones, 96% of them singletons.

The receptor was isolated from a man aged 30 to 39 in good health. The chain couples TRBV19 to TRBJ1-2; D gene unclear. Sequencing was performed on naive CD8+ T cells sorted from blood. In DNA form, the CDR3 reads TGTGCCAGTAGTAGGGCGGCAAATCGAAAGACCTATGGCTACACCTTC. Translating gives CASSRAANRKTYGYTF.